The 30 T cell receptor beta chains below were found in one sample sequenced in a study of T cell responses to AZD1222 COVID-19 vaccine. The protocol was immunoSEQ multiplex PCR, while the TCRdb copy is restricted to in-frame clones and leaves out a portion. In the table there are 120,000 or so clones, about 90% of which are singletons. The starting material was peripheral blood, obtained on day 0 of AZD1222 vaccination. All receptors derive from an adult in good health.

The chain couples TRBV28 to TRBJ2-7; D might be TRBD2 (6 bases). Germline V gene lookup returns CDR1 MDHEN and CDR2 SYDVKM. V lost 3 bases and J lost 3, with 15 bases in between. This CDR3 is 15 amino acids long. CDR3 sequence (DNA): TGTGCCAGCAGTTTTGGGGCGGGACCGATCTACGAGCAGTACTTC. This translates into CASSFGAGPIYEQYF.

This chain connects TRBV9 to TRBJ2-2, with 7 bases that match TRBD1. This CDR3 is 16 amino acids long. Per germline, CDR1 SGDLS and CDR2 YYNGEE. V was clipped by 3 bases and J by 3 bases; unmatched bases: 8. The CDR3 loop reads CASSAHRGPYTGELFF. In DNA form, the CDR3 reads TGTGCCAGCAGCGCCCACAGGGGCCCTTACACCGGGGAGCTGTTTTTT.

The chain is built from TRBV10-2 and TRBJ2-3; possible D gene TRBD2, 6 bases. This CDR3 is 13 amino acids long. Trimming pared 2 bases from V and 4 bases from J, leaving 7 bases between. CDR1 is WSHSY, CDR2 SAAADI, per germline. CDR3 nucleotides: TGCGCCAGCAGTGAGCGGAGGGCAGATACGCAGTATTTT. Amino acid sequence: CASSERRADTQYF.

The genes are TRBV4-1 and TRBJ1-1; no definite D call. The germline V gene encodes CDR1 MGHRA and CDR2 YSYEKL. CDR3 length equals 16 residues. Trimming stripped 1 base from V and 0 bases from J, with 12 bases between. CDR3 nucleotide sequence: TGCGCCAGCAGCCAAGGGTCTGATCTCATGAACACTGAAGCTTTCTTT. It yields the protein CASSQGSDLMNTEAFF.

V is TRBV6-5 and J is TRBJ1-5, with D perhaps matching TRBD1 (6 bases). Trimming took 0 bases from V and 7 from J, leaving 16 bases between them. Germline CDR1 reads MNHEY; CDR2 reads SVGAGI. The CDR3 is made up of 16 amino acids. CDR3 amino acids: CASSYSWDIREQPQHF. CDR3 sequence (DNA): TGTGCCAGCAGTTACTCTTGGGACATTAGGGAGCAGCCCCAGCATTTT.

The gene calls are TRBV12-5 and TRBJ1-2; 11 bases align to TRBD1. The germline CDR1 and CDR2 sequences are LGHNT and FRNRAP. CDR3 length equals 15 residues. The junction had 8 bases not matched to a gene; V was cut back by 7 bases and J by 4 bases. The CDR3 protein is CASAPGQGAGYGYTF. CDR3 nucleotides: TGTGCTAGTGCCCCAGGACAGGGGGCTGGCTATGGCTACACCTTC.

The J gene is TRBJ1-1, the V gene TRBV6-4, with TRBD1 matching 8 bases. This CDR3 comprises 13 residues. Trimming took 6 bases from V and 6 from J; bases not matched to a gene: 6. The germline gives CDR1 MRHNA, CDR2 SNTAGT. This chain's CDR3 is CASRDRDRAEAFF. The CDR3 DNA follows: TGTGCCAGCAGGGACAGGGATAGGGCTGAAGCTTTCTTT.

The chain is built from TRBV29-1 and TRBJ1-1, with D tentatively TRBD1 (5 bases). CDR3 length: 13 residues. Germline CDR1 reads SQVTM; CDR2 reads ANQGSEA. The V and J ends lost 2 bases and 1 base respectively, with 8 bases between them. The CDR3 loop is CSVERGGNTEAFF. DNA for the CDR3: TGCAGCGTTGAAAGGGGCGGGAACACTGAAGCTTTCTTT.

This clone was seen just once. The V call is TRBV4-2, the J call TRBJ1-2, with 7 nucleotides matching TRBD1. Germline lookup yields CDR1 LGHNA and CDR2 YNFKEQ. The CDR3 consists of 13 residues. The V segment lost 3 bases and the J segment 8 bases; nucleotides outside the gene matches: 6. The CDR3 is CASSHTGAGGYTF. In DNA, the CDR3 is TGTGCCAGCAGCCACACAGGGGCAGGCGGCTACACCTTC.

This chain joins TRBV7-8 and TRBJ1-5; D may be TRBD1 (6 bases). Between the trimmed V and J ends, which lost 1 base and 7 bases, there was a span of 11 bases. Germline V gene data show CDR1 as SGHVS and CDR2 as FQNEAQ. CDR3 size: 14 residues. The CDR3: CASSLGAGEQPQHF. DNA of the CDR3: TGTGCCAGCAGCTTAGGGGCAGGGGAACAGCCCCAGCATTTT.

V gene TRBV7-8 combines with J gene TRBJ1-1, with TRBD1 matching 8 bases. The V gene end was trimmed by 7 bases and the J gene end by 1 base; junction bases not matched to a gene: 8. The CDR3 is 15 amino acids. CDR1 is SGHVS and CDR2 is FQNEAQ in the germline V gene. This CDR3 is CASKPRQGSNTEAFF. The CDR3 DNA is TGTGCCAGCAAACCTCGACAGGGGTCGAACACTGAAGCTTTCTTT.

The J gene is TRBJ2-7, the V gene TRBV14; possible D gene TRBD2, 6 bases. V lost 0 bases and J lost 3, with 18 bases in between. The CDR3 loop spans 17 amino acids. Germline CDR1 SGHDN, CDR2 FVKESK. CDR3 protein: CASSQDGPGGASYEQYF. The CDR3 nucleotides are TGTGCCAGCAGCCAAGACGGTCCAGGAGGGGCTAGCTACGAGCAGTACTTC.

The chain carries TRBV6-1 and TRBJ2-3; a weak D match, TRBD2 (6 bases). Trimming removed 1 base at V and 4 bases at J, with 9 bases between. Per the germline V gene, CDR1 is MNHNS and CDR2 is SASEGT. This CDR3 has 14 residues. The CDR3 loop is CASSEGLEPDTQYF. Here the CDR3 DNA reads TGTGCCAGCAGTGAAGGACTAGAGCCAGATACGCAGTATTTT.

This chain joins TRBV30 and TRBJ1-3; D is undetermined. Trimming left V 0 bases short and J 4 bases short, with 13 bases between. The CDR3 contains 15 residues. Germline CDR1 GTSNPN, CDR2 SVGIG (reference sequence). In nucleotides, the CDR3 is TGTGCCTGGAGTGTACGAGCGCTCCTCGGAAACACCATATATTTT. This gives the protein CAWSVRALLGNTIYF.

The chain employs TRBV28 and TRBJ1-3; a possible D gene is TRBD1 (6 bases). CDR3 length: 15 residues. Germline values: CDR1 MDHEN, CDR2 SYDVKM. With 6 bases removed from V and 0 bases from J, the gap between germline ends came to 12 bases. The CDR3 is CASRPTGSSGNTIYF. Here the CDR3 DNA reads TGTGCCAGCAGACCGACAGGTTCCTCTGGAAACACCATATATTTT. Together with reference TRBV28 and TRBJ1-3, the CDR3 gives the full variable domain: DVKVTQSSRYLVKRTGEKVFLECVQDMDHENMFWYRQDPGLGLRLIYFSYDVKMKEKGDIPEGYSVSREKKERFSLILESASTNQTSMYLCASRPTGSSGNTIYFGEGSWLTVV.

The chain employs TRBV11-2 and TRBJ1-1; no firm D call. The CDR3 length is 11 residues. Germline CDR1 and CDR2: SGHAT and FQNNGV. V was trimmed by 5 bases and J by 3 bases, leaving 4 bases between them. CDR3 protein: CASSEYTEAFF. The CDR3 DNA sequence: TGTGCCAGCAGCGAATACACTGAAGCTTTCTTT.

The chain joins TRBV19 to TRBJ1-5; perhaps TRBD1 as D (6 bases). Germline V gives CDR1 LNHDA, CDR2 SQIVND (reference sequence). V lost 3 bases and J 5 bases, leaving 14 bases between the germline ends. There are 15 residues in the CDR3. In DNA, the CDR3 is TGTGCCAGTAGTATTTCGCCAGGGGCGGATCAGCCCCAGCATTTT. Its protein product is CASSISPGADQPQHF.

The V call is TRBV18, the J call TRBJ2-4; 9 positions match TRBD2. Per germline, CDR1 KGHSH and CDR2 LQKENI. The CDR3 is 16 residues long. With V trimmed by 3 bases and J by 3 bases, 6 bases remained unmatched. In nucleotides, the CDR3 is TGTGCCAGCTCACCTTCTAGCGGGATTGGCAAAAACATTCAGTACTTC. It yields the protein CASSPSSGIGKNIQYF.

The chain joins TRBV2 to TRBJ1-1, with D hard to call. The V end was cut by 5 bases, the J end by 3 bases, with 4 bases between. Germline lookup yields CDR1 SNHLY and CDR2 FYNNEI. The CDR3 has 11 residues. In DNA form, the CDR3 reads TGTGCCAGCAGTTATGACACTGAAGCTTTCTTT. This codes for CASSYDTEAFF.

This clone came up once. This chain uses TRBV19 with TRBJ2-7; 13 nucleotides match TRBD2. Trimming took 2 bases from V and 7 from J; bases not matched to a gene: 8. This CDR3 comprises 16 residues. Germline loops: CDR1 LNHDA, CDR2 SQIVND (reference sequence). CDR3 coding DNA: TGTGCCAGTAGTATAAGTCGGACTAGCGGGAGTGGAGAGCAGTACTTC. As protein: CASSISRTSGSGEQYF. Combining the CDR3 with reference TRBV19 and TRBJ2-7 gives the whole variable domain DGGITQSPKYLFRKEGQNVTLSCEQNLNHDAMYWYRQDPGQGLRLIYYSQIVNDFQKGDIAEGYSVSREKKESFPLTVTSAQKNPTAFYLCASSISRTSGSGEQYFGPGTRLTVT.

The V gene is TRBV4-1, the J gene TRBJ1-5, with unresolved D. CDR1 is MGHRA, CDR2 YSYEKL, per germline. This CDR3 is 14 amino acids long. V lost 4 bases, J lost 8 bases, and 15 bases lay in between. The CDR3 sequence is CASSRGIWEKPQHF. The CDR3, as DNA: TGCGCCAGCAGCCGCGGGATCTGGGAAAAGCCCCAGCATTTT.

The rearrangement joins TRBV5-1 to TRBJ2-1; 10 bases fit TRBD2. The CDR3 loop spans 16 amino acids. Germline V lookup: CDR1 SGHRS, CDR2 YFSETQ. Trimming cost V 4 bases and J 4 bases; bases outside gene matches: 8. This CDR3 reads CASSPLAGGAYNEQFF. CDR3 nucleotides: TGCGCCAGCAGCCCCTTAGCGGGAGGCGCATACAATGAGCAGTTCTTC.

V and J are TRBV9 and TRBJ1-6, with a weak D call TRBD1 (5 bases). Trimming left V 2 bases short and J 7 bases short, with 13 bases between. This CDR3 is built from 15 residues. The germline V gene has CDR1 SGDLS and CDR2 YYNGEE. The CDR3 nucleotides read TGTGCCAGCAGCGTTGGTGGGACGGTCAATTCACCCCTCCACTTT. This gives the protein CASSVGGTVNSPLHF.

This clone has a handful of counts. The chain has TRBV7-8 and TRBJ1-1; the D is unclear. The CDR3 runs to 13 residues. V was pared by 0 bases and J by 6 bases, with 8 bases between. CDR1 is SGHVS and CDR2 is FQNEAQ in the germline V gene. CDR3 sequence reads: CASSLALTAEAFF. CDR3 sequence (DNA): TGTGCCAGCAGCTTAGCGTTGACGGCTGAAGCTTTCTTT.

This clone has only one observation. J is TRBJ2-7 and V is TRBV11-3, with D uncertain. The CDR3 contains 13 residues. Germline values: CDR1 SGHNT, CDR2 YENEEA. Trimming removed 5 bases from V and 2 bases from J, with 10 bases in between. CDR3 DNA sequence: TGTGCCAGCAGCCCAGGTCGGGCCTACGAGCAGTACTTC. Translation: CASSPGRAYEQYF.

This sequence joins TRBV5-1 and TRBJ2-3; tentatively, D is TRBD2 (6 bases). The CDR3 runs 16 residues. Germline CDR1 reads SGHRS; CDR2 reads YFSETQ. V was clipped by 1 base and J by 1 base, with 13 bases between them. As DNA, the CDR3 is TGCGCCAGCAGCTTGAACGCGGGGATGGGCACAGATACGCAGTATTTT. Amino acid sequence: CASSLNAGMGTDTQYF.

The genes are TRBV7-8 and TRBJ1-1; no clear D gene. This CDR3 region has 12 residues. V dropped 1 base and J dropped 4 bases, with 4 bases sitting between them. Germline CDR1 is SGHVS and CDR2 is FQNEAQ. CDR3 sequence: CASSLEVTEAFF. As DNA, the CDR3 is TGTGCCAGCAGCTTAGAAGTCACTGAAGCTTTCTTT.

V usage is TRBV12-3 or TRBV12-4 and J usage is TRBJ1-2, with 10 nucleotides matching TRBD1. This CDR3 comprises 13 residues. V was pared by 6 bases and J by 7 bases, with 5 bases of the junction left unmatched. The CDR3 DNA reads TGTGCCAGCAGACGGACAGGGGGGTCTGGCTACACCTTC. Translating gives CASRRTGGSGYTF.

CDR3 coding DNA: TGTGCCAGCAGTGAAGCGCTTCGGCAGGGGGCGGGGGAGGAAAAACTGTTTTTT. Protein sequence: CASSEALRQGAGEEKLFF. The chain uses TRBV6-1 and TRBJ1-4; 8 bases are a match to TRBD1. This CDR3 comprises 18 residues. Germline CDR1 reads MNHNS; CDR2 reads SASEGT. V lost 0 bases, J lost 8 bases, and 14 bases stayed unmatched.

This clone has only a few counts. The CDR3 spells CAWSVLGGGADNEQFF. CDR3 nucleotides: TGTGCCTGGAGTGTACTCGGAGGGGGAGCCGACAATGAGCAGTTCTTC. The chain links TRBV30 to TRBJ2-1, with D perhaps being TRBD1 or TRBD2 (6 bases each). Trimming took off 0 bases at V and 5 bases at J, with 17 bases between the two ends. Germline CDR1 is GTSNPN and CDR2 is SVGIG (reference sequence). The CDR3 contains 16 residues.